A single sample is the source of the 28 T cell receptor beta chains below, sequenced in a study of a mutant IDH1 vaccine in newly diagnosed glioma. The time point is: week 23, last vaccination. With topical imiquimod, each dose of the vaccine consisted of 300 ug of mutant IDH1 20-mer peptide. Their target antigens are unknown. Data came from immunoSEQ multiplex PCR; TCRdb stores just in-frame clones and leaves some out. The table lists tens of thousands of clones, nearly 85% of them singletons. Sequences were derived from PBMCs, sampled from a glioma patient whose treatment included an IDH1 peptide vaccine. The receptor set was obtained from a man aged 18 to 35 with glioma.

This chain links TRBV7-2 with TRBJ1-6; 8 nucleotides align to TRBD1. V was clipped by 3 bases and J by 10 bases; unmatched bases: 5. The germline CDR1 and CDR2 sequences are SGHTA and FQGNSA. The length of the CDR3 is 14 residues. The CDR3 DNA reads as TGTGCCAGCAGCTTGACAGGGGTCGGATCACCCCTCCACTTT. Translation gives CASSLTGVGSPLHF.

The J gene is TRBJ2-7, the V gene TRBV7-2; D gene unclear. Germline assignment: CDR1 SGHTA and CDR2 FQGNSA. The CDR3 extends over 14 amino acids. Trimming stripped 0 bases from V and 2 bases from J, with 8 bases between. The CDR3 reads CASSLAPGTYEQYF. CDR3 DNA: TGTGCCAGCAGCTTAGCGCCAGGAACCTACGAGCAGTACTTC.

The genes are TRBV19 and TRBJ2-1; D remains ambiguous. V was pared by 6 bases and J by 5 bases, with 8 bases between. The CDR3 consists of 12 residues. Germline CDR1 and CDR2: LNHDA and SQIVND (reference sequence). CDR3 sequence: CASSSVNNEQFF. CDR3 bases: TGTGCCAGTAGCTCCGTGAACAATGAGCAGTTCTTC.

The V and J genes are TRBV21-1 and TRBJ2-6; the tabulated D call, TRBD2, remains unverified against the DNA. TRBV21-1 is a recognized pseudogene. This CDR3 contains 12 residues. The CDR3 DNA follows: TGTGCCTTACGGGCTGGGGCCAACGTCCTGACTTTC. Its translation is CALRAGANVLTF.

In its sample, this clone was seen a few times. CDR3 protein: CASSQELEREAFF. CDR3 in DNA: TGCGCCAGCAGCCAGGAACTAGAGCGGGAAGCTTTCTTT. The rearrangement links TRBV4-3 to TRBJ1-1; D remains unclear. Trimming pared 3 bases from V and 8 bases from J, leaving 13 bases between. CDR1 LGHNA and CDR2 YSLEER come from the germline V gene. CDR3 length: 13 amino acids.

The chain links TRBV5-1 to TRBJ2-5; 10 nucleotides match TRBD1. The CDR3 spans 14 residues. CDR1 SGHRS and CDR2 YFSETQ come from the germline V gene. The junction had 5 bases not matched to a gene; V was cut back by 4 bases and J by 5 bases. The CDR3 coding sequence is TGCGCCAGCAGCCCGGCGGGACAGGGGGAGACCCAGTACTTC. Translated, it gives CASSPAGQGETQYF.

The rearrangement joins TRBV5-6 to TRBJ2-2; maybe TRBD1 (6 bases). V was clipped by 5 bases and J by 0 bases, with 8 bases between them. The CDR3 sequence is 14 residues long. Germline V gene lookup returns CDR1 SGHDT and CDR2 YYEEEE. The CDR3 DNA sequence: TGTGCCAGCAGACAGGGTTCGAACACCGGGGAGCTGTTTTTT. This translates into CASRQGSNTGELFF. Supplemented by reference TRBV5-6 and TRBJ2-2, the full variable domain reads DAGVTQSPTHLIKTRGQQVTLRCSPKSGHDTVSWYQQALGQGPQFIFQYYEEEERQRGNFPDRFSGHQFPNYSSELNVNALLLGDSALYLCASRQGSNTGELFFGEGSRLTVL.

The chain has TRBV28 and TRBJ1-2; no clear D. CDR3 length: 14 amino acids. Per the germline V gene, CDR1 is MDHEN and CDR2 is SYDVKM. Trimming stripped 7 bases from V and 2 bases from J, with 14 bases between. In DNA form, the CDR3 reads TGTGCCAGCACCCCCGGTGGGGTAAACTATGGCTACACCTTC. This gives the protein CASTPGGVNYGYTF.

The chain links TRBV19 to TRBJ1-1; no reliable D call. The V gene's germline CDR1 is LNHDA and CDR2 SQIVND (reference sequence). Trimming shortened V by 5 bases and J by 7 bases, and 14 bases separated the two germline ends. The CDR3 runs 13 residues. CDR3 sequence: CASSDLYDNEAFF. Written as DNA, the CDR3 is TGTGCCAGTAGTGACCTCTATGACAATGAAGCTTTCTTT.

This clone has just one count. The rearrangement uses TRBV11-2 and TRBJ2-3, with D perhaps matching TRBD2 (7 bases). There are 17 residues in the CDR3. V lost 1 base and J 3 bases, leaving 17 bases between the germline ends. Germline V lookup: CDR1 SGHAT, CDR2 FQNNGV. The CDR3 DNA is TGTGCCAGCAGCTTAGCGGCGGGGGCGACGTCGACAGATACGCAGTATTTT. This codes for CASSLAAGATSTDTQYF.

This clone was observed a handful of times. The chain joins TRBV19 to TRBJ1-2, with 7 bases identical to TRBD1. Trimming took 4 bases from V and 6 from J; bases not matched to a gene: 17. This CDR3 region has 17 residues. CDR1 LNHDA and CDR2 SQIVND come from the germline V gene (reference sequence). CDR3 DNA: TGTGCCAGTAGTACCCGACAGGGCTTCGGTTTGAGGGATGGCTACACCTTC. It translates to CASSTRQGFGLRDGYTF.

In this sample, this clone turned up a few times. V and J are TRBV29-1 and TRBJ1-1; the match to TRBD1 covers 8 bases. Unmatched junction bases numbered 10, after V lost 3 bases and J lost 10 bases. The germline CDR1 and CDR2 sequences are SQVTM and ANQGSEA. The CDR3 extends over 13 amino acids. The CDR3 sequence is CSVEGRGRLPAFF. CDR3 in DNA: TGCAGCGTTGAGGGCAGGGGGCGCCTACCAGCTTTCTTT.

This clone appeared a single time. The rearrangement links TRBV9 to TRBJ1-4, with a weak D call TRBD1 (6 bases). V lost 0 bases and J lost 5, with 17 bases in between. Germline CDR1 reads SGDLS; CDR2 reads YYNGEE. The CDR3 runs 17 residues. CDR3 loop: CASSVGQGILFNEKLFF. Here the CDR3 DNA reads TGTGCCAGCAGCGTAGGTCAGGGGATCTTGTTCAATGAAAAACTGTTTTTT.

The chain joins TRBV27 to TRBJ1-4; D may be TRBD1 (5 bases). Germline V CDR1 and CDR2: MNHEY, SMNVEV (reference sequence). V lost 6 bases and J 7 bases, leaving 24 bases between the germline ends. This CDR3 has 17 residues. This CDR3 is CASRPELSREEGEKLFF. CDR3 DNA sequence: TGTGCCAGCAGACCCGAGCTAAGCAGGGAAGAGGGTGAAAAACTGTTTTTT.

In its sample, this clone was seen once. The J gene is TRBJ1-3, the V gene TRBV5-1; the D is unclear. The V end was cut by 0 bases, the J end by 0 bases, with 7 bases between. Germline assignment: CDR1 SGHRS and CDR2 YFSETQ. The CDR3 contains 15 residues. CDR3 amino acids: CASSLDGNSGNTIYF. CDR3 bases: TGCGCCAGCAGCTTGGACGGTAACTCTGGAAACACCATATATTTT.

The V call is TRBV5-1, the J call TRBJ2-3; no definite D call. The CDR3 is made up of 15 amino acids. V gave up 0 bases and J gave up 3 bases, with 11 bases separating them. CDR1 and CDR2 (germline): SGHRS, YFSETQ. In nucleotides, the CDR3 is TGCGCCAGCAGCTTGGGGGCGCTTGAAACAGATACGCAGTATTTT. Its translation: CASSLGALETDTQYF.

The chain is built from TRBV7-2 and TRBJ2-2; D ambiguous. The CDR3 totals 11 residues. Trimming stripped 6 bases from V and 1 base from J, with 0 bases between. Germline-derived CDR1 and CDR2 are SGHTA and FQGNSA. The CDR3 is CASRNTGELFF. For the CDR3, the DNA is TGTGCCAGCAGGAACACCGGGGAGCTGTTTTTT.

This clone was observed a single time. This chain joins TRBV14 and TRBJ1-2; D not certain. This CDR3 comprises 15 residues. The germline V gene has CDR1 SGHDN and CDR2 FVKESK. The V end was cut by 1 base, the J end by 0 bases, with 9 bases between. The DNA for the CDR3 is TGTGCCAGCAGCCAAGGTGGGGTCCCTAACTATGGCTACACCTTC. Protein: CASSQGGVPNYGYTF.

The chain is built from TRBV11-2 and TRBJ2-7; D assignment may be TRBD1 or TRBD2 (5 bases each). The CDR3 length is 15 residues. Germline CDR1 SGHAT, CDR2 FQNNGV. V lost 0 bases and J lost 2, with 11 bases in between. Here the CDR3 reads CASSLDWDGTYEQYF. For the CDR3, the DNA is TGTGCCAGCAGCTTAGATTGGGACGGAACCTACGAGCAGTACTTC.

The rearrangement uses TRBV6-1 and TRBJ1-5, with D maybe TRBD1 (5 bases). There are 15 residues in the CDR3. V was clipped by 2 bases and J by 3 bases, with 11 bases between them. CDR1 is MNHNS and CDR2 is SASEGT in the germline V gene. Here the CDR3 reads CASSEWDLSNQPQHF. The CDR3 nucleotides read TGTGCCAGCAGTGAATGGGACCTTTCCAATCAGCCCCAGCATTTT.

Here the CDR3 reads CASSPRPGRDGGYTF. The CDR3 DNA reads as TGTGCCAGCTCACCACGGCCCGGGCGGGACGGCGGCTACACCTTC. The chain is built from TRBV18 and TRBJ1-2; possibly TRBD1 for D (5 bases). The germline V and J ends were trimmed by 1 base and 8 bases, with 17 bases remaining between them. CDR1 and CDR2 from the germline V gene are KGHSH and LQKENI. CDR3 size: 15 residues.

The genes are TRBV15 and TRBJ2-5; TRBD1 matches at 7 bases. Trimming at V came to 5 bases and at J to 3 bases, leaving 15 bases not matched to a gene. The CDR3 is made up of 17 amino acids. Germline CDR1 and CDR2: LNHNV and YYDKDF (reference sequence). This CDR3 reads CATSGGFRDSAKETQYF. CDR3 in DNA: TGTGCCACCAGCGGAGGATTCCGGGACAGCGCCAAAGAGACCCAGTACTTC.

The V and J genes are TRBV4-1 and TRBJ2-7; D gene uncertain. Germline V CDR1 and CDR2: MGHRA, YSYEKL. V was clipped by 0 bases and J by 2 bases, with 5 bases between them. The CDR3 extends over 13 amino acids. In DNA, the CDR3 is TGCGCCAGCAGCCAAGAAGTGACCTACGAGCAGTACTTC. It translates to CASSQEVTYEQYF.

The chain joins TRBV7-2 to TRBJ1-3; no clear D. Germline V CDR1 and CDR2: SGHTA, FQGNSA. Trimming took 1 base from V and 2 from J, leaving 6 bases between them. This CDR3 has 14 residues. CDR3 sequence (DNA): TGTGCCAGCAGCTTAGTCGGGGCTGGAAACACCATATATTTT. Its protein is CASSLVGAGNTIYF.

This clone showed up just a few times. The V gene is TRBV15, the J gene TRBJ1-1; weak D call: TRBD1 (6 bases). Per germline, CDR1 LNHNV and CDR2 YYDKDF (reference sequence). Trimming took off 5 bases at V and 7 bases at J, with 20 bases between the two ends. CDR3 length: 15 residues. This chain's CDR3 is CATSAALGQSREAFF. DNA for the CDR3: TGTGCCACCAGCGCAGCCCTTGGACAGTCCCGTGAAGCTTTCTTT.

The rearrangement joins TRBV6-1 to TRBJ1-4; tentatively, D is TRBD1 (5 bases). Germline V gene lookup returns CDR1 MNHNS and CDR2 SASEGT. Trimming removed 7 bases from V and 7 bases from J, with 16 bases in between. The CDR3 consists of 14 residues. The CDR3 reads CASTTSGRSEKLFF. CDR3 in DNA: TGTGCCAGCACTACCTCGGGGCGCAGTGAAAAACTGTTTTTT.

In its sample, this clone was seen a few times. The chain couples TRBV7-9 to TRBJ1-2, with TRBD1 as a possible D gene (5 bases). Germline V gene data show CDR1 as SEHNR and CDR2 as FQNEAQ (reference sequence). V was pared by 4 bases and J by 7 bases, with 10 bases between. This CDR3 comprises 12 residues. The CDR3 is CASSSSRVGYTF. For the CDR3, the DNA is TGTGCCAGCAGCTCCTCCAGGGTTGGCTACACCTTC. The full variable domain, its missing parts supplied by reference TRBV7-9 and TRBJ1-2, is DTGVSQNPRHKITKRGQNVTFRCDPISEHNRLYWYRQTLGQGPEFLTYFQNEAQLEKSRLLSDRFSAERPKGSFSTLEIQRTEQGDSAMYLCASSSSRVGYTFGSGTRLTVV.

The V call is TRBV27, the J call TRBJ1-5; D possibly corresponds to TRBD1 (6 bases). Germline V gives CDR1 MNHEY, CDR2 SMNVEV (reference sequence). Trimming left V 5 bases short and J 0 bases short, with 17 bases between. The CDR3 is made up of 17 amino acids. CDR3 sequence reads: CASSPDRDTISNQPQHF. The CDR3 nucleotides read TGTGCCAGCAGTCCGGACCGGGACACCATTAGCAATCAGCCCCAGCATTTT.